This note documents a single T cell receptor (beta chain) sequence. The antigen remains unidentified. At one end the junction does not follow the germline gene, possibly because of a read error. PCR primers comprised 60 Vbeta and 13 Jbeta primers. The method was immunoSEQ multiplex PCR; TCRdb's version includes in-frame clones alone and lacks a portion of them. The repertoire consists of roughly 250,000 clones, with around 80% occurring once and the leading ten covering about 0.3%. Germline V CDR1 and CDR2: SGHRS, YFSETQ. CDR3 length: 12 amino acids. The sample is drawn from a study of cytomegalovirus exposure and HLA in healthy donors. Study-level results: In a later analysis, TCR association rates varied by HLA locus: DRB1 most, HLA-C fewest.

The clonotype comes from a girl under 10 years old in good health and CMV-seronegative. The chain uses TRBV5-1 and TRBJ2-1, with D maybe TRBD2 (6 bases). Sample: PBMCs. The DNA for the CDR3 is TGCGCCAACAGCCCGAGGGCGGGGAGTGGGTTCTTC. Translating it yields CANSPRAGSGFF.